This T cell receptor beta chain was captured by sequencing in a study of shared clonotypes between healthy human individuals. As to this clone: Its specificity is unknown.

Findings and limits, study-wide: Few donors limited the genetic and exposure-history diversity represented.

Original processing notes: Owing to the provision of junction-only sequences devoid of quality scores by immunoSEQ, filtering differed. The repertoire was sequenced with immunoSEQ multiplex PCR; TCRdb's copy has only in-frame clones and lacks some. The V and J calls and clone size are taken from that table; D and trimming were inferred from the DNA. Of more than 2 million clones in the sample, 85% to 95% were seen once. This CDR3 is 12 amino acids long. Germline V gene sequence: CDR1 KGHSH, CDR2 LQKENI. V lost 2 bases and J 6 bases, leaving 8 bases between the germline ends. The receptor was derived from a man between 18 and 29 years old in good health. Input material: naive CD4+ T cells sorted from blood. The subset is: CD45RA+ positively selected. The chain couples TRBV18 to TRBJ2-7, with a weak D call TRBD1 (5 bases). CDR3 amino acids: CASSPRGTEQYF. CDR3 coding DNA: TGTGCCAGCTCACCAAGGGGAACCGAGCAGTACTTC.